This TCR beta chain was profiled in a study of cytomegalovirus exposure and HLA in healthy donors. Overall study findings and caveats: Some highly shared sequence variants likely arose as a pipeline artifact.

The V and J ends lost 4 bases and 4 bases respectively, with 16 bases between them. Germline CDR1 is MDHEN and CDR2 is SYDVKM. This CDR3 comprises 16 residues. A multiplex PCR was run with 60 Vbeta primers and 13 Jbeta primers. The repertoire was sequenced with immunoSEQ multiplex PCR; TCRdb's copy has only in-frame clones and lacks some. This repertoire shows some 150,000 clones, approximately 82% found once; its top ten account for around 1.4%. This clone was seen a few times. Its specificity is unknown. The sample taken for sequencing was PBMCs. The sequence derives from a male donor in good health and CMV-seronegative. The chain links TRBV28 to TRBJ2-2; TRBD1 is a possible D gene (6 bases). For the CDR3, the DNA is TGTGCCAGCAGTTCGAAGGTACAGGGACCCACCGGGGAGCTGTTTTTT. Amino acids: CASSSKVQGPTGELFF.